This T cell receptor (beta chain) derives from a study of blood T cell repertoires in COVID-19 (dated by TCRdb to about 2020). Some background on the complete study: The collaborator samples originated in the United States, Italy and Spain and spanned the acute and convalescent phases of COVID-19. The material from the prospective study consisted of cDNA or gDNA derived from T cells, B-cell-depleted T cells, or PBMCs. HLA class I and class II types, where available, came from metadata supplied by the sample provider rather than from assay-based typing. The samples were drawn from the first 160 participants of the ongoing ImmuneRACE study and from some 1,300 subjects provided by 6 global collaborators. The repertoires were released in a freely available public database intended as a resource for research on the immune response to SARS-CoV-2. Subjects who had been exposed to COVID-19, were actively infected with it, or had recovered from it provided the deeply sampled blood TCRbeta repertoires that made up the dataset. A de-identified subject ID, COVID-19 status, age in years and sex were almost always included in the sample metadata.

Collaborating institutions collected whole blood in K2EDTA tubes following their own protocols. Collaborator samples were shipped for TCRbeta analysis as frozen whole blood, isolated PBMCs, or DNA extracted from either sample type. Here is what the overall study found, with its caveats: The amount of clinical and demographic metadata varied by source and participant and was provided uncurated.

The immunoSEQ Assay, a bias-controlled multiplex PCR, was used to amplify TCRbeta CDR3 regions from genomic DNA. The published analysis was carried out like this. Within the assay, amplification of reference gene primers was used to estimate how many nucleated cells each sample contained. Sequence reads were collapsed and filtered to measure the absolute abundance of every unique TCRbeta CDR3 rearrangement. Productive Simpson clonality was computed per sample as the square root of Simpson's diversity index over productive rearrangements. Here the immuneACCESS table is served through TCRdb, limited to in-frame sequences with V and J called. Missing clones are a known gap in these copies; in checked studies unresolved V genes cover under half, and the rest lacks a known reason. V and J calls and clone size are given by that table; D and trimming were obtained from the DNA. The sample profile shows tens of thousands of clones; roughly 82% of them were found once. The top ten clonotypes cover roughly 7.7% of the sample.

Of note for this clone: Its specific antigen is unknown. No base quality information exists; no much larger clone differs at one position.

The sequenced sample was peripheral blood. The receptor was derived from a woman of 80 years or more with acute or convalescent COVID-19.

CDR3 reads: CASSPGLAVDEQYF. The DNA reads TGTGCCAGCAGCCCTGGACTAGCGGTCGACGAGCAGTACTTC. This sequence uses TRBV7-3 and TRBJ2-7, with TRBD2 identical over 10 junction bases. From its cysteine to its phenylalanine, the CDR3 spans 14 amino acids. Only the CDR3 part of the read is kept: 42 bases, read in frame from the first base. For this chain, trimming is 5 bases at the V end and 5 bases at the J end, and the number of junction bases without a gene match is 6. The germline V gene encodes CDR1 SGHTA and CDR2 FQGTGA.